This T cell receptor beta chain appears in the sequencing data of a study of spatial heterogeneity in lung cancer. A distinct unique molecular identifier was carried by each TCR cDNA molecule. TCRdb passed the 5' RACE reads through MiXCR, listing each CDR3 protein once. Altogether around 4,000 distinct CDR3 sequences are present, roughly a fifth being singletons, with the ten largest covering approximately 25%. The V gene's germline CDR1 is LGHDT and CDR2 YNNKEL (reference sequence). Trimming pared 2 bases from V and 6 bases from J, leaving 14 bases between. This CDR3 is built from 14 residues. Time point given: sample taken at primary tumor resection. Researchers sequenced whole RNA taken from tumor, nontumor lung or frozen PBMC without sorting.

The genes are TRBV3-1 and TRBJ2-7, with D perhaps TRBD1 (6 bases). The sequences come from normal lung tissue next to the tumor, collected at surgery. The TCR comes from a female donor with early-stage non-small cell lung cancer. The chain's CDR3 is CASSQKPQGVEQYF. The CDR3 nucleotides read TGTGCCAGCAGCCAAAAGCCACAGGGTGTCGAGCAGTACTTC.